This TCR beta chain appears in the sequencing data of a study of shared clonotypes between healthy human individuals. Germline CDR1 is SEHNR and CDR2 is FQNEAQ (reference sequence). V was cut by 2 bases and J by 0 bases, with 1 base left in between. This CDR3 region has 12 residues. The repertoire was sequenced with immunoSEQ multiplex PCR; TCRdb's copy has only in-frame clones and lacks some. The sample lists roughly 500,000 clones; approximately 82% were seen once. This clone occurred many times. Other DNA sequences in this sample translate to the same CDR3. The gene calls are TRBV7-9 and TRBJ1-1, with D unclear. The TCR was taken from a woman in her thirties or forties in good health. Some clones in this sample may be carry-over from other donors' samples. Sequenced input: PBMCs. CDR3 coding DNA: TGTGCCAGCAGCTTAATGAACACTGAAGCTTTCTTT. This encodes CASSLMNTEAFF.